This is a list of T cell receptor beta chains from one sample in a study of blood T cells in healthy people across ages. MiXCR, applied by TCRdb to the 5' RACE reads, yields one record per CDR3 protein. This table has about a million distinct CDR3 sequences, roughly 51% appearing once. The material sequenced was blood. The receptors were sampled from a woman in her sixties in good health. Both conserved end residues are part of each CDR3. D genes are given only for firm matches. Some rows mark clone size as missing; the rest say once, few, many or name a class of expanded clone.

CASSQTGGGGTDTQYF,TGCGCCAGCAGCCAAACAGGAGGGGGGGGCACAGATACGCAGTATTTT,.,once,TRBJ2-3,TRBV4-1,16
CASSQEGNLAGPSTDTQYF,TGTGCCAGCAGCCAAGAAGGGAATCTAGCGGGGCCTAGCACAGATACGCAGTATTTT,TRBD2,.,TRBJ2-3,TRBV3-1,19
CSVTRQGTDTQYF,TGCAGCGTCACGAGGCAGGGGACAGATACGCAGTATTTT,.,many,TRBJ2-3,TRBV29-1,13
CASTPGQGARGQFF,TGCGCCAGCACTCCGGGACAGGGGGCGCGGGGGCAGTTCTTC,TRBD1,.,TRBJ2-1,TRBV5-1,14
CSVVDSWVSGANVLTF,TGCAGCGTTGTGGACAGCTGGGTCTCTGGGGCCAACGTCCTGACTTTC,.,.,TRBJ2-6,TRBV29-1,16
CSVSQTGVRAKNIQYF,TGCAGTGTGTCTCAAACAGGGGTGAGAGCCAAAAACATTCAGTACTTC,TRBD1,.,TRBJ2-4,TRBV20-1,16
CSASGRREQFF,TGCAGTGCTAGCGGGAGACGTGAGCAGTTCTTC,.,.,TRBJ2-1,TRBV20-1,11
CASSKGLAGFNEQFF,TGTGCCAGCAGCAAGGGACTAGCGGGTTTCAATGAGCAGTTCTTC,TRBD2,.,TRBJ2-1,TRBV7-2,15
CASSTLTSRSSYEQYF,TGTGCCAGCAGTACATTGACTAGCAGGAGCTCCTACGAGCAGTACTTC,TRBD2,.,TRBJ2-7,TRBV28,16
CASLGGANTGELFF,TGTGCCAGCCTAGGGGGGGCGAACACCGGGGAGCTGTTTTTT,.,.,TRBJ2-2,TRBV28,14
CATSHGSRETRYF,TGTGCCACATCCCACGGGAGTCGCGAGACCCGGTACTTC,.,.,TRBJ2-7,TRBV10-3,13
CASIQRTSGRDTQYF,TGTGCCAGCATCCAAAGGACTAGCGGGAGGGATACGCAGTATTTT,TRBD2,.,TRBJ2-3,TRBV6-2/TRBV6-3,15
CASSLILVAYEQYF,TGTGCCAGCAGCCTTATCCTAGTCGCCTACGAGCAGTACTTC,.,few,TRBJ2-7,TRBV5-6,14
CASSYSGVSAETQYF,TGTGCCAGCAGTTACTCGGGAGTATCGGCTGAGACCCAGTACTTC,.,few,TRBJ2-5,TRBV6-5,15
CASRTTRDSTDTQYF,TGTGCCAGCCGAACGACCCGGGACAGCACAGATACGCAGTATTTT,.,.,TRBJ2-3,TRBV12-3/TRBV12-4,15
CASSLAPPEGTYEQYF,TGTGCCAGCAGCTTGGCGCCCCCCGAGGGGACCTACGAGCAGTACTTC,.,.,TRBJ2-7,TRBV5-6,16
CSAYGSVNQPQHF,TGCAGTGCCTATGGGTCAGTCAATCAGCCCCAGCATTTT,.,.,TRBJ1-5,TRBV20-1,13
CASSTSFYGYTF,TGTGCCAGCAGCACCAGCTTCTATGGCTACACCTTC,.,few,TRBJ1-2,TRBV6-2/TRBV6-3,12
CASSQAGGYSGANVLTF,TGTGCCAGCAGCCAAGCGGGGGGTTATTCTGGGGCCAACGTCCTGACTTTC,TRBD2,.,TRBJ2-6,TRBV3-1,17
CSARDFMSKAGVEQETQYF,TGCAGTGCTAGAGATTTCATGTCAAAGGCGGGAGTTGAACAAGAGACCCAGTACTTC,TRBD2,few,TRBJ2-5,TRBV20-1,19
CSARARFSGRALGREQYF,TGCAGTGCTAGAGCTCGGTTCAGCGGGAGGGCCTTAGGGCGCGAGCAGTACTTC,TRBD2,.,TRBJ2-7,TRBV20-1,18
CASSRGTSPETQYF,TGTGCCAGCAGTCGTGGGACTAGCCCGGAGACCCAGTACTTC,TRBD2,.,TRBJ2-5,TRBV12-3/TRBV12-4,14
CASSLRIAGYTDTQYF,TGTGCCAGCAGTTTAAGGATAGCGGGATACACAGATACGCAGTATTTT,TRBD2,.,TRBJ2-3,TRBV28,16
CASSQDLARRDTQYF,TGTGCCAGCAGCCAAGATCTAGCCCGGAGGGATACGCAGTATTTT,.,few,TRBJ2-3,TRBV4-2,15
CASSRGTSQGETQYF,TGTGCCAGCAGTCGAGGGACTAGCCAGGGAGAGACCCAGTACTTC,TRBD2,.,TRBJ2-5,TRBV12-3/TRBV12-4,15
CASSLASGQAKAFF,TGCGCCAGCAGCTTGGCCTCGGGACAGGCGAAGGCTTTCTTT,TRBD1,.,TRBJ1-1,TRBV5-1,14
CAWNSHIGGGKNIQYF,TGTGCCTGGAATTCACATATCGGCGGGGGCAAAAACATTCAGTACTTC,TRBD2,.,TRBJ2-4,TRBV30,16
CASSLLAGGLLAKNIQYF,TGTGCCAGCAGTTTATTAGCGGGAGGACTACTAGCCAAAAACATTCAGTACTTC,TRBD2,.,TRBJ2-4,TRBV28,18
CASSSRTSGRVYNEQFF,TGTGCCAGCAGCTCAAGGACTAGCGGGAGAGTATACAATGAGCAGTTCTTC,TRBD2,once,TRBJ2-1,TRBV7-2,17
CASSPGTSESTDTQYF,TGTGCCAGCAGCCCGGGGACTAGCGAGAGCACAGATACGCAGTATTTT,TRBD2,.,TRBJ2-3,TRBV11-3,16
CASSRDTETQYF,TGTGCCAGCAGCCGGGACACAGAGACCCAGTACTTC,.,.,TRBJ2-5,TRBV7-6,12
CASGPTMETQYF,TGTGCTAGTGGTCCGACTATGGAGACCCAGTACTTC,.,.,TRBJ2-5,TRBV12-5,12
CASSEASGIYEQYF,TGCGCCAGCAGTGAGGCTAGCGGGATTTACGAGCAGTACTTC,TRBD2,.,TRBJ2-7,TRBV10-2,14
CASSQDLPTGGKNEQFF,TGCGCCAGCAGCCAAGACTTACCAACAGGGGGGAAGAATGAGCAGTTCTTC,TRBD1,.,TRBJ2-1,TRBV4-3,17
CASSAGNYNEQFF,TGTGCCAGCAGTGCCGGGAACTACAATGAGCAGTTCTTC,.,.,TRBJ2-1,TRBV7-9,13
CATGTGTSGSTDTQYF,TGTGCCACCGGCACGGGGACTAGCGGGAGCACAGATACGCAGTATTTT,TRBD2,.,TRBJ2-3,TRBV15,16
CASSAKLAGSYEQYF,TGCGCCAGCAGCGCAAAACTAGCGGGTTCCTACGAGCAGTACTTC,TRBD2,.,TRBJ2-7,TRBV4-1,15
CASLKARVQETQYF,TGTGCCAGCCTCAAGGCCAGGGTACAAGAGACCCAGTACTTC,.,.,TRBJ2-5,TRBV7-8,14
CASRRLSLEQFF,TGTGCCAGCAGGCGCCTTAGTCTCGAGCAGTTCTTC,.,.,TRBJ2-1,TRBV6-2/TRBV6-3,12
CSVETPPNQETQYF,TGCAGCGTTGAGACCCCACCGAACCAAGAGACCCAGTACTTC,.,.,TRBJ2-5,TRBV29-1,14
CSVKDPGAYNEQFF,TGCAGCGTTAAAGATCCGGGGGCCTACAATGAGCAGTTCTTC,.,.,TRBJ2-1,TRBV29-1,14
CAITEREPVSYEQYF,TGTGCCATCACCGAGCGGGAGCCCGTTTCCTACGAGCAGTACTTC,TRBD2,.,TRBJ2-7,TRBV10-3,15
CASSRYPGGADGYTF,TGTGCCAGCTCACGTTACCCAGGGGGCGCGGATGGCTACACCTTC,TRBD1,.,TRBJ1-2,TRBV18,15
CASSRDGGDGYTF,TGTGCCAGCAGCCGGGATGGAGGGGATGGCTACACCTTC,.,few,TRBJ1-2,TRBV7-9,13
CASSLAGGRAGELFF,TGTGCCAGCAGCTTAGCTGGGGGGCGCGCCGGGGAGCTGTTTTTT,.,few,TRBJ2-2,TRBV7-2,15
CASSLLVRDEQFF,TGTGCCAGCAGTTTATTGGTGAGGGATGAGCAGTTCTTC,.,few,TRBJ2-1,TRBV27,13
CSGLRGYEQYF,TGCAGCGGACTTAGAGGGTACGAGCAGTACTTC,.,.,TRBJ2-7,TRBV29-1,11
CASSLRPSGDYEQYF,TGTGCCAGCAGCTTACGGCCTAGCGGGGACTACGAGCAGTACTTC,TRBD2,few,TRBJ2-7,TRBV7-2,15
CASSQYDRASDEKLFF,TGTGCCAGCAGCCAGTACGACAGGGCGTCGGATGAAAAACTGTTTTTT,TRBD1,.,TRBJ1-4,TRBV3-1,16
CASGRGQIQETQYF,TGTGCCAGCGGACGAGGACAGATCCAAGAGACCCAGTACTTC,.,.,TRBJ2-5,TRBV7-8,14
CSVGRDRVYEQYF,TGCAGCGTGGGCCGGGACAGGGTCTACGAGCAGTACTTC,TRBD1,.,TRBJ2-7,TRBV29-1,13
CSVLWSTEAFF,TGTAGCGTTCTCTGGAGCACTGAAGCTTTCTTT,.,.,TRBJ1-1,TRBV29-1,11
CASSIAGQGRRNEQYF,TGTGCCAGTAGTATCGCGGGACAGGGGCGGCGCAACGAGCAGTACTTC,TRBD1,.,TRBJ2-7,TRBV19,16
CASSQALTPSSYEQYF,TGCGCCAGCAGCCAAGCTCTAACTCCAAGCTCCTACGAGCAGTACTTC,.,.,TRBJ2-7,TRBV4-3,16
CASSVGGGSGDEQYF,TGTGCCAGCAGCGTAGGAGGGGGCTCGGGAGACGAGCAGTACTTC,.,.,TRBJ2-7,TRBV9,15